This T cell receptor beta chain was obtained from a study of cytomegalovirus exposure and HLA in healthy donors. Study overall: An analysis done earlier identified 100 million to 140 million unique TCR beta sequences from 200 million or so T cells.

In regard to this clone: Its antigen is currently unknown.

V was clipped by 8 bases and J by 5 bases; unmatched bases: 9. The germline gives CDR1 SGHAT, CDR2 FQNNGV. The CDR3 extends over 15 amino acids. Study-level findings and limits: TCR beta V- and J-gene trimming was later associated with a missense DCLRE1C variant.

This PCR relied on a set of 60 Vbeta primers and 13 Jbeta primers. The table came from immunoSEQ multiplex PCR; TCRdb's copy has only in-frame clones and leaves some out. The sample lists roughly 170,000 clones; roughly four fifths were seen once. This chain uses TRBV11-2 with TRBJ1-4; 9 bases align to TRBD1. Sample: PBMCs. This TCR came from a female donor in good health and CMV-seronegative. The CDR3 reads CASSGFDRGNEKLFF. The CDR3 nucleotides are TGTGCCAGCTCCGGGTTTGACAGGGGGAATGAAAAACTGTTTTTT.